This T cell receptor (beta chain) was identified in a study of cytomegalovirus exposure and HLA in healthy donors (dated by TCRdb to between 2016 and 2019). Study-level background: An earlier analysis of a few hundred of the donors reported approximately 280 Gb of sequence data and around 120 million unique TCR beta sequences obtained from around 170 million T cells. Approximately 300 gigabases of sequencing data and about 92 million unique TCR sequences made up an early release that covered some 640 HLA-typed donors. Of the roughly 400 genotyped donors, 65% to 90% fell in the genetic ancestry cluster associated with self-reported Caucasian donors. The study aimed to test whether signatures of past pathogen exposure could be identified by cataloging public T cell receptors. The T cell repertoires of about 700 subjects were profiled by immunosequencing and related to cytomegalovirus serostatus. In addition to the first cohort of hundreds of subjects, a separate validation cohort of some 120 different subjects was used. To predict cytomegalovirus infection status, the study combined high-throughput TCR immunosequencing, statistical association of individual TCRs with disease status, and machine learning. To study patterns of TCR occurrence, a later analysis re-analyzed previously published TCR beta repertoires from around 660 donors and added high-resolution HLA genotyping. Rather than drawing on any new phenotypic data, the later analysis identified candidate immune exposures from TCR beta sequences and the way those sequences occurred across donors. In an earlier analysis of 500 to 650 of the donors, high-throughput TCR beta sequencing was used to judge whether each TCR beta V gene segment behaved as functional or pseudogenic. Donor age, sex, ethnicity and CMV serostatus were compiled together with the repertoire data. A later genetic analysis took genome-wide SNP genotypes for about 55% of the roughly 700 donors and used that subset as a discovery cohort. Every repertoire in the discovery cohort had been generated on one and the same sequencing platform. Both class I and class II loci were covered by HLA typing, at four-digit resolution. Typing coverage varied by locus: about 620-630 donors for A, B, C, DRB1 and DQB1; approximately 560 for DQA1; more than 600 for DPA1; 450 to 480 for DPB1. About 5 DR-DQ haplotypes were handled as single units for association and clustering, since linkage in the cohort was strong. Across some 400 genotyped donors of the cohort, an average of approximately 200,000 unique TCR beta nucleotide sequences per donor were sequenced, and 15% to 20% of those sequences were non-productive. On the study overall, not on this receptor specifically: A later analysis found that HLA-associated TCR beta chains were more clonally expanded and had lower generation probabilities than equally common non-associated chains. In a later analysis, around 17,000 TCR beta sequences were associated with specific HLA alleles at a false discovery rate of 0.05. A cluster of highly shared sequence variants was judged likely to be a technical artifact of the sequencing pipeline. A further reported finding was that TCR beta sequences accurately predicted the HLA-A and HLA-B alleles for most subjects in the first cohort. A later genetic analysis reported fewer N-insertions in productive TCRs among donors in an Asian-associated ancestry cluster than the approximately 700-donor mean. When HLA alleles, especially DR and DQ, strongly co-occurred, attributing TCR associations to individual alleles was difficult. In this cohort, only TCR beta chains were sequenced, and detectable features were limited by the absence of alpha or paired-chain data. HLA typing was unavailable for some donors at each locus, so association tests used only the typed subset. According to a later analysis, parvovirus B19, influenza, CMV and Epstein-Barr virus appeared linked to several top co-occurrence clusters. In both the original and validation cohorts, the classifier was reported to diagnose cytomegalovirus status with high specificity and sensitivity. For the cohort, immune exposure information was limited to CMV serostatus. A later analysis found that most CMV-associated TCR beta chains appeared HLA-restricted, with HLA associations seemingly driven largely by CMV exposure. The earlier analysis of nearly 600 of the donors excluded 15 to 20 rarely observed V segments, including chromosome 9 orphons, because counts were too low. An association between a missense DCLRE1C variant and V-gene and J-gene trimming of TCR beta chains was found in a later genetic analysis and replicated in an independent cohort. The study listed 150 to 200 TCR beta chains as associated with cytomegalovirus. The authors suggested that the approach could potentially be extended to other disease states and immunological phenotypes. A few of the identified cytomegalovirus-associated TCR beta chains were confirmed in vitro to be specific for cytomegalovirus antigens. Correlated functional status among segregating V segments might reflect linkage disequilibrium, but an unknown experimental factor could not be ruled out. In an earlier analysis of approximately 590 of the donors, most TCR beta V segments appeared in productive rearrangements about 87% or about 30% of the time, broadly matching IMGT annotations. A later analysis found that TCR association rates varied across HLA loci, with DRB1 alleles showing the most associated TCRs and HLA-C alleles the fewest. Presence/absence analyses assumed roughly uniform sequencing depth across donors, an assumption that may not hold. While some public TCRs were present in many individuals, most TCR sequences turned up only very rarely across donors.

The cohort comprised approximately 700 healthy bone marrow donors. Cohort members were all nominally healthy when sampled, although unrecorded immune exposures were likely present. The donor was CMV seropositive and was included in the group of approximately 300 seropositive cohort members. Each donor provided a peripheral blood sample, and peripheral blood mononuclear cells were used for TCR beta sequencing. Genomic DNA extraction from the blood cell samples was performed with the Qiagen DNeasy Blood Extraction Kit. Details on this clone: Its antigen remains undetermined. No qualities accompany the bases; no much larger clone lies one base away.

The library was generated by the immunoSEQ multiplex PCR assay. For the multiplex PCR, a mixture combining 60 forward primers for TCR Vbeta segments and 13 reverse primers for TCR Jbeta segments was used. Amplification of the CDR3 region of rearranged TCR beta genes was performed with a multiplex PCR assay on genomic DNA. The Illumina HiSeq System was used to sequence the amplified TCR beta libraries as 87-base-pair reads. The study's processing was this. In a later analysis, roughly 80 million unique TCR beta chains were counted across the roughly 610 repertoires, and roughly 11 million of these chains were shared by at least two donors. A nearest-neighbor algorithm error-corrected the raw reads and collapsed the reads into unique sequences, merging closely related sequences to remove PCR and sequencing errors. V, D and J gene segments were assigned by aligning CDR3 sequences to IMGT reference sequences. For a sequence to be retained, at least a six-nucleotide match to both a V gene segment and a J gene segment was required. Rearrangements were classified as productive when the CDR3 lacked stop codons and remained in frame with V and J, and all other rearrangements were classified as non-productive. Following IMGT convention, CDR3 was defined as the stretch from the second conserved V-encoded cysteine to the conserved J-encoded phenylalanine. The earlier analysis of more than 450 of the donors excluded sequences that lacked an unambiguous match to a single V gene segment. An earlier analysis of several hundred of the donors called V segments functional above 56.7% productive rearrangements and segregating when the between-donor standard deviation exceeded 5%. A statistical classification framework was built to diagnose cytomegalovirus status from the catalog of TCR beta chain sequences. In a later analysis, V and J genes were assigned by comparing TCR nucleotide sequences against IMGT/GENE-DB human TR gene sequences. In a later analysis, CDR3 sequences and most-parsimonious VDJ recombination scenarios were assigned using the TCRdist pipeline. A later analysis defined each TCR beta chain by its CDR3 amino acid sequence plus V-gene family, and excluded reads lacking a unique V-gene family. In a later analysis, around 650 highly shared, low-generation-probability nucleotide sequences were removed to address suspected cross-contamination and a sequencing artifact. For each public chain, a later analysis derived a clonal expansion index from normalized ranks of inferred template counts within each repertoire. A later analysis computed generation probabilities with a VDJ recombination model fitted to out-of-frame rearrangements, and checked the results against IGoR. Hypergeometric tests were used in a later analysis to score TCR-TCR, TCR-HLA and TCR-CMV co-occurrence, with a repertoire-size bias correction applied to the TCR pairs. False discovery rates were estimated in a later analysis by permuting HLA or CMV assignments 20 times. In a later analysis, co-occurring TCRs were grouped with DBSCAN, and TCRdist sequence similarity was added when clustering was performed within HLA-allele-positive subsets. Repertoires with fewer than 30,000 or more than 120,000 public chains were left out of co-occurrence clustering, as were about five repertoires with anomalous nucleotide sharing. TCRdb's version of the immuneACCESS table is confined to in-frame rearrangements and falls short of the full clone set. An unresolved V gene accounts for under half of the shortfall where checked; the remainder is of unknown origin. V and J calls and clone size are as listed in that table; D and trimming were resolved from the DNA. This sample comprises roughly 250,000 clones, 70% to 90% of them detected only once. The ten top clones hold more than 1.5% of the sample.

Material for sequencing was PBMCs. This TCR was recovered from a woman in her thirties or forties in good health and CMV-seropositive.

The nucleotide sequence reads TGTGCCAGCAGCTCGGCGGGACAGGGGGCCTACGAGCAGTACTTC. It translates as CASSSAGQGAYEQYF. The rearrangement combines TRBV7-2 with TRBJ2-7; the junction holds 11 bases that match TRBD1. Trimming accounts for 4 bases at V and 2 bases at J, while the number of junction bases matched to no gene is 4. CDR1 and CDR2 are drawn from the germline V gene: SGHTA, FQGNSA. Counted from cysteine to phenylalanine, this CDR3 has 15 amino acids. CDR3 DNA only is kept here, 45 bases in frame from base 1.